This T cell receptor beta chain comes out of a study of T cells after posttransplantation cyclophosphamide. The CDR3 contains 12 residues. Germline loops: CDR1 GTSNPN, CDR2 SVGIG (reference sequence). V lost 2 bases to trimming and J lost 0 bases, with 4 bases between them. TCRdb keeps only in-frame clones here, not all; method: immunoSEQ multiplex PCR. The sample includes some 43,000 clones, none of them occurring once. J is TRBJ2-5 and V is TRBV30, with D unclear. The sequence derives from a man in his forties in good health, CMV-negative, and a related stem cell transplant donor. Sequenced material: PBMCs. CDR3 nucleotide sequence: TGTGCCTGGAGTCCAAACCAAGAGACCCAGTACTTC. This encodes CAWSPNQETQYF.